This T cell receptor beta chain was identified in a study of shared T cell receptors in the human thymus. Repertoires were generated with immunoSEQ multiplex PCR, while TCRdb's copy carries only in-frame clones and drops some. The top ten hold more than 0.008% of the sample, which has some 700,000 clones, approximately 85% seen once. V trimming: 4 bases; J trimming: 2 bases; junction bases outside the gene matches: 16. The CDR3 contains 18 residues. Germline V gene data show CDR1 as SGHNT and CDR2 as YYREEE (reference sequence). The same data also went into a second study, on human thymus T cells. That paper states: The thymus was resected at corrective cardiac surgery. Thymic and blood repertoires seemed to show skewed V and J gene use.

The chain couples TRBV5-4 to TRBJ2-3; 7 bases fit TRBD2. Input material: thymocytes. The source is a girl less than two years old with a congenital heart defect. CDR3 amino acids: CASSPQVWRGSSTDTQYF. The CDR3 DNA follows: TGTGCCAGCAGCCCCCAAGTTTGGCGGGGGAGCTCCACAGATACGCAGTATTTT.